This note documents a single TCR beta chain sequence. V was cut by 2 bases and J by 3 bases, with 11 bases left in between. Per the germline V gene, CDR1 is MNHEY and CDR2 is SVGEGT. The CDR3 covers 14 residues. The sample originates from a study of blood T cell repertoires in COVID-19. Study in general: Whether acute or convalescent, the COVID-19 samples came from the United States, Italy and Spain. Sources were T cells, B-cell-depleted T cells, or PBMCs; the material itself was cDNA or gDNA.

Some clones are missing from TCRdb's copy, which holds only in-frame ones; the method was immunoSEQ multiplex PCR. The sample includes approximately 170,000 clones, more than 65% seen only once; the top ten take roughly 11%. The sequence derives from a man between 65 and 85 years old with active or convalescent COVID-19. V gene TRBV6-2 or TRBV6-3 combines with J gene TRBJ2-7, with D possibly matching TRBD1 (5 bases). Specimen: peripheral blood. CDR3 region: CASSYNGRVYEQYF. In nucleotides, the CDR3 is TGTGCCAGCAGTTACAATGGCAGGGTCTACGAGCAGTACTTC.